This T cell receptor beta chain was captured in a study of beta chain features in type 1 diabetes. CDR3 length equals 15 residues. Per the germline V gene, CDR1 is SGHTA and CDR2 is FQGNSA. A word on this clone: Its antigen is not identified.

Study-level points and caveats: Shorter TCRB CDR3s, moderately but significantly so, were found in Type 1 diabetes patients in all four CD4+ subsets. Sequencing of cDNA might inflate the share of cells that strongly express TCR. TCRB repertoires of naive, central memory and Treg cells appeared more similar among patients than among healthy donors.

Reverse transcription of all isolated RNA meant that expressed TCRB transcripts were sequenced. Sequenced by immunoSEQ multiplex PCR; TCRdb stores in-frame clones only, minus some. The data contain 250,000 to 350,000 clones, approximately 15% of them singletons. Sequenced material: naive CD4+ T cells from blood. The V gene is TRBV7-2, the J gene TRBJ2-7, with TRBD2 matching 16 bases. The TCR sequence derives from a man aged 25 to 40 with type 1 diabetes. CDR3 protein: CVGTSGRGSSYEQYF. In DNA, the CDR3 is TGTGTCGGGACTAGCGGGAGGGGTAGCTCCTACGAGCAGTACTTC.